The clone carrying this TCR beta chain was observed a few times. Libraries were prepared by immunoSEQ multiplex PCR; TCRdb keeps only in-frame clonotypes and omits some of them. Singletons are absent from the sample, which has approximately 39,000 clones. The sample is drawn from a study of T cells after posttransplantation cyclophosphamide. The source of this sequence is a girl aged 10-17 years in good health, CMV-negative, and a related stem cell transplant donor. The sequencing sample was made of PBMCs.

For the CDR3, the DNA is TGTGCCAGCAGCTTGCGGGGGAGGTTCCCCGCCGGGGAGCTGTTTTTT. Protein sequence: CASSLRGRFPAGELFF. This sequence joins TRBV7-2 and TRBJ2-2, with 7 positions matching TRBD2. CDR1 and CDR2 (germline): SGHTA, FQGNSA. The CDR3 consists of 16 residues. The junction had 10 bases not matched to a gene; V was cut back by 3 bases and J by 6 bases.